The 18 T cell receptor beta chains below all came from one sample that was sequenced in a study of blood T cell repertoires in COVID-19. The repertoire was sequenced with immunoSEQ multiplex PCR; TCRdb's copy has only in-frame clones and lacks some. Among a few hundred thousand clones, roughly 90% were seen once, and the ten largest hold around 3%. The specimen sequenced was peripheral blood. All receptors derive from a woman in her thirties with COVID-19, enrolled during active disease.

The V and J genes are TRBV7-9 and TRBJ2-3; the match to TRBD2 covers 11 bases. This CDR3 has 15 amino acids. The germline gives CDR1 SEHNR, CDR2 FQNEAQ (reference sequence). J lost 0 bases, V lost 4 bases, and 0 bases had no gene match. CDR3 nucleotides: TGTGCCAGCAGCTGGACTAGCGGGAGCACAGATACGCAGTATTTT. It codes for CASSWTSGSTDTQYF.

CDR3 sequence (DNA): TGTGCCAGCTCACCAAGTGTTCCGGGTTTTGACACCGGGGAGCTGTTTTTT. It codes for CASSPSVPGFDTGELFF. The chain recombines TRBV18 with TRBJ2-2; D not certain. The germline V gene has CDR1 KGHSH and CDR2 LQKENI. The CDR3 is 17 amino acids. V was clipped by 2 bases and J by 3 bases, with 16 bases between them.

V and J are TRBV7-9 and TRBJ2-2, with a possible D match to TRBD2 (6 bases). The CDR3 extends over 14 amino acids. Germline CDR1 and CDR2: SEHNR and FQNEAQ (reference sequence). V was cut by 1 base and J by 10 bases, with 13 bases left in between. CDR3 sequence reads: CASSLGGEGPELFF. DNA of the CDR3: TGTGCCAGCAGCTTAGGCGGGGAAGGACCGGAGCTGTTTTTT.

This CDR3 reads CASSLAVNTGELFF. The CDR3, as DNA: TGTGCCAGCAGCTTAGCAGTGAACACCGGGGAGCTGTTTTTT. V is TRBV11-2 and J is TRBJ2-2; no clear D gene. Trimming removed 1 base at V and 1 base at J, with 4 bases between. Germline V CDR1 and CDR2: SGHAT, FQNNGV. The CDR3 has 14 residues.

The chain uses TRBV19 and TRBJ2-3; weak D call: TRBD2 (6 bases). Germline V gene sequence: CDR1 LNHDA, CDR2 SQIVND (reference sequence). Trimming removed 3 bases from V and 1 base from J, with 8 bases in between. The CDR3 consists of 14 residues. The DNA for the CDR3 is TGTGCCAGTAGTATTGGGACTGGCACAGATACGCAGTATTTT. This translates into CASSIGTGTDTQYF.

The chain carries TRBV3-1 (or the pseudogene TRBV3-2) and TRBJ2-5; 12 positions match TRBD2. V trimming: 1 base; J trimming: 0 bases; junction bases outside the gene matches: 6. The CDR3 contains 18 residues. In germline, CDR1 is LGHDT, CDR2 YNNKEL (reference sequence). The CDR3 here is CASSQVASGGADQETQYF. CDR3 DNA: TGTGCCAGCAGCCAAGTCGCTAGCGGGGGGGCGGACCAAGAGACCCAGTACTTC.

This clone was detected only a few times. The chain has TRBV5-1 and TRBJ1-4; 7 bases map to TRBD1. CDR3 length equals 16 residues. Germline loops: CDR1 SGHRS, CDR2 YFSETQ. The V segment lost 4 bases and the J segment 0 bases; nucleotides outside the gene matches: 6. CDR3 sequence: CASSIGTAATNEKLFF. The DNA of the CDR3 is TGCGCCAGCAGCATCGGGACAGCAGCAACTAATGAAAAACTGTTTTTT.

For the CDR3, the DNA is TGTGCCAGCAGTTACTCCCTGGGAGCGGATAATTCACCCCTCCACTTT. It yields the protein CASSYSLGADNSPLHF. The chain recombines TRBV6-5 with TRBJ1-6; D gene uncertain. V was cut by 0 bases and J by 5 bases, with 11 bases left in between. The V gene's germline CDR1 is MNHEY and CDR2 SVGAGI. The length of the CDR3 is 16 residues.

The chain uses TRBV5-1 and TRBJ2-2, with D possibly TRBD1 on 5 matching bases. This CDR3 is built from 16 residues. In germline, CDR1 is SGHRS, CDR2 YFSETQ. Trimming stripped 1 base from V and 3 bases from J, with 13 bases between. The CDR3 here is CASSLNQGTDTGELFF. DNA for the CDR3: TGCGCCAGCAGCTTGAACCAGGGCACCGACACCGGGGAGCTGTTTTTT.

The chain links TRBV5-1 to TRBJ1-1, with unresolved D. This CDR3 spans 13 amino acids. In germline, CDR1 is SGHRS, CDR2 YFSETQ. The germline V and J ends were trimmed by 0 bases and 6 bases, with 9 bases remaining between them. CDR3 DNA sequence: TGCGCCAGCAGCTTGGCGGGGTCCCCTGAAGCTTTCTTT. Translated, it gives CASSLAGSPEAFF. Complete variable domain (other parts from reference TRBV5-1 and TRBJ1-1): KAGVTQTPRYLIKTRGQQVTLSCSPISGHRSVSWYQQTPGQGLQFLFEYFSETQRNKGNFPGRFSGRQFSNSRSEMNVSTLELGDSALYLCASSLAGSPEAFFGQGTRLTVV.

The chain recombines TRBV30 with TRBJ2-1; 11 bases align to TRBD2. Germline loops: CDR1 GTSNPN, CDR2 SVGIG (reference sequence). Losses at the gene ends were 7 bases for V and 4 bases for J; bases not matched to a gene: 6. This CDR3 spans 14 amino acids. The CDR3 nucleotides are TGTGCCTCGGTAGGGACTAGCGGTTACAATGAGCAGTTCTTC. Protein sequence: CASVGTSGYNEQFF.

The chain joins TRBV10-3 to TRBJ2-3, with 9 nucleotides matching TRBD1. The V gene end was trimmed by 3 bases and the J gene end by 2 bases; junction bases not matched to a gene: 15. This CDR3 comprises 19 residues. Germline CDR1 reads ENHRY; CDR2 reads SYGVKD. CDR3 sequence reads: CAISDLRQGEPYFTDTQYF. The CDR3 nucleotides read TGTGCCATCAGTGACCTGAGACAGGGGGAGCCCTATTTCACAGATACGCAGTATTTT.

The V gene is TRBV29-1, the J gene TRBJ1-2; no clear D. This CDR3 has 12 amino acids. V lost 2 bases and J 6 bases, leaving 10 bases between the germline ends. Germline V gives CDR1 SQVTM, CDR2 ANQGSEA. The CDR3 here is CSVEYSLHGYTF. The DNA for the CDR3 is TGCAGCGTTGAATACAGTCTCCATGGCTACACCTTC.

This clone was picked up one time. The chain uses TRBV6-2 or TRBV6-3 and TRBJ2-3, with TRBD2 as a possible D gene (5 bases). Germline values: CDR1 MNHEY, CDR2 SVGEGT. The CDR3 contains 15 residues. The V end was cut by 2 bases, the J end by 5 bases, with 14 bases between. The CDR3 bases are TGTGCCAGCAGTTACGGTCCCACCGAGGGAGATACGCAGTATTTT. Translation: CASSYGPTEGDTQYF.

The gene calls are TRBV18 and TRBJ1-1, with D hard to call. V shed 3 bases and J shed 1 base, with 12 bases lying between them. Looked up from germline, CDR1 is KGHSH and CDR2 is LQKENI. The CDR3 covers 15 residues. CDR3 DNA sequence: TGTGCCAGCTCACCTAGCCCCGCCCAGAACACTGAAGCTTTCTTT. Protein sequence: CASSPSPAQNTEAFF.

The genes are TRBV4-3 and TRBJ2-7, with D unclear. The CDR3 consists of 14 residues. The V gene lost 0 bases and the J gene lost 3 bases, with 9 bases spanning the gap. CDR1 LGHNA and CDR2 YSLEER come from the germline V gene. The CDR3 loop is CASSQENRRYEQYF. The CDR3 DNA reads TGCGCCAGCAGCCAAGAAAACAGACGCTACGAGCAGTACTTC.

The chain has TRBV19 and TRBJ2-2; D gene uncertain. This CDR3 is 11 amino acids long. V was pared by 2 bases and J by 7 bases, with 2 bases between. Germline V gives CDR1 LNHDA, CDR2 SQIVND (reference sequence). The CDR3 reads CASSIYGELFF. The CDR3 DNA reads TGTGCCAGTAGTATATACGGGGAGCTGTTTTTT.

Here the CDR3 reads CATSRGTGTGDNEQFF. CDR3 nucleotide sequence: TGTGCCACCAGCAGAGGTACCGGGACAGGGGACAATGAGCAGTTCTTC. The chain joins TRBV15 to TRBJ2-1, with 10 nucleotides matching TRBD1. The CDR3 extends over 16 amino acids. Germline V gene sequence: CDR1 LNHNV, CDR2 YYDKDF (reference sequence). The V segment lost 1 base and the J segment 5 bases; nucleotides outside the gene matches: 5.